This T cell receptor beta chain was identified during a study of PD-L1 blockade in urothelial cancer. Study-wide context: At 6 weeks and at 3 weeks (second dose) after treatment start, blood was analyzed.

As for time point: peripheral blood 6 weeks after treatment start. V was clipped by 5 bases and J by 6 bases; unmatched bases: 12. Germline loops: CDR1 GTSNPN, CDR2 SVGIG (reference sequence). CDR3 length: 15 residues. Produced via immunoSEQ multiplex PCR; TCRdb's table is partial and in-frame only. Among under 55,000 clones listed, approximately 82% were seen once. The J gene is TRBJ1-4, the V gene TRBV30; 7 bases map to TRBD1. The input for sequencing was PBMCs, taken around atezolizumab (anti-PD-L1) treatment. The sequence derives from a man in his fifties or sixties with urothelial cancer. For the CDR3, the DNA is TGTGCCTGGGCAAGGACGACAGGGCTATATGAAAAACTGTTTTTT. This translates into CAWARTTGLYEKLFF.